The 31 T cell receptor beta chains given below trace back to one sample, sequenced in a study of early T cells in non-severe SARS-CoV-2 infection. TCRdb independently ran MiXCR on the 5' RACE reads; one entry per CDR3 protein. The sample shows about 18,000 distinct CDR3 sequences, approximately 6.2% of them seen only once. The specimen was whole blood. These receptors all stem from an adult who was a healthcare worker with PCR-confirmed SARS-CoV-2 infection or an uninfected control (not recorded which).

This clonotype showed up many times. The J gene is TRBJ1-1, the V gene TRBV19; D is unresolved. Germline CDR1 LNHDA, CDR2 SQIVND (reference sequence). This CDR3 region has 13 residues. V was cut by 3 bases and J by 1 base, with 6 bases left in between. The CDR3 DNA reads TGTGCCAGTAGTATTTTGGGGAACACTGAAGCTTTCTTT. This codes for CASSILGNTEAFF.

CDR3 in amino acids: CASSPASGREMDEQFF. The CDR3 nucleotides read TGTGCCAGCAGCCCTGCTAGCGGGAGGGAGATGGATGAGCAGTTCTTC. V usage is TRBV6-4 and J usage is TRBJ2-1; 12 bases line up with TRBD2. V lost 6 bases and J lost 8; bases outside the gene matches: 11. From germline, CDR1 is MRHNA and CDR2 SNTAGT. The CDR3 is made up of 16 amino acids.

The chain uses TRBV11-3 and TRBJ2-3; no reliable D call. CDR1 and CDR2 (germline): SGHNT, YENEEA. Trimming stripped 1 base from V and 0 bases from J, with 5 bases between. The CDR3 is made up of 14 amino acids. The CDR3 loop reads CASSLAASTDTQYF. CDR3 in DNA: TGTGCCAGCAGCTTAGCGGCTAGCACAGATACGCAGTATTTT.

This clonotype showed up just a few times. The V call is TRBV14, the J call TRBJ1-3; the D gene is possibly TRBD1 (6 bases). The CDR3 runs to 15 residues. Germline CDR1 is SGHDN and CDR2 is FVKESK. V lost 5 bases and J lost 0, with 11 bases in between. The CDR3 region has the DNA TGTGCCAGCAGCGAGGGGACACGCTCTGGAAACACCATATATTTT. Amino acid sequence: CASSEGTRSGNTIYF.

This clonotype is medium-sized. The chain uses TRBV28 and TRBJ2-1, with D perhaps given as TRBD1 or TRBD2 (5 bases each). Between the trimmed V and J ends, which lost 8 bases and 8 bases, there was a span of 16 bases. CDR1 and CDR2 (germline): MDHEN, SYDVKM. The CDR3 loop spans 13 amino acids. The CDR3 is CASLGLARDEQFF. The CDR3 bases are TGTGCCAGCCTGGGGCTAGCTAGGGATGAGCAGTTCTTC.

This clonotype is labeled medium-sized. This rearrangement joins TRBV4-2 to TRBJ2-3, with D possibly TRBD2 on 5 matching bases. The germline V gene has CDR1 LGHNA and CDR2 YNFKEQ. This CDR3 comprises 14 residues. Trimming left V 2 bases short and J 5 bases short, with 11 bases between. For the CDR3, the DNA is TGTGCCAGCAGCCAACCAGGCCGGGGAGATACGCAGTATTTT. Its translation: CASSQPGRGDTQYF.

In its sample, this clonotype was seen a few times. The chain uses TRBV20-1 and TRBJ2-5; no reliable D call. Germline CDR1 reads DFQATT; CDR2 reads SNEGSKA (reference sequence). Trimming removed 2 bases at V and 1 base at J, with 8 bases between. This CDR3 spans 13 amino acids. As DNA, the CDR3 is TGCAGTGCTAGAACGACTCCCCAAGAGACCCAGTACTTC. This encodes CSARTTPQETQYF.

The chain employs TRBV4-1 and TRBJ1-5, with 7 bases aligning to TRBD1. Germline CDR1 MGHRA, CDR2 YSYEKL. Trimming cost V 1 base and J 6 bases; bases outside gene matches: 3. The CDR3 runs to 14 residues. This chain's CDR3 is CASSQGTGGQPQHF. The CDR3 coding sequence is TGCGCCAGCAGCCAAGGGACAGGAGGTCAGCCCCAGCATTTT.

This clonotype showed up many times. CDR3 loop: CSENRARDYEQYF. CDR3 coding DNA: TGCAGTGAAAACCGCGCACGAGACTACGAGCAGTACTTC. This chain joins TRBV20-1 and TRBJ2-7; the D is unclear. Trimming cost V 7 bases and J 3 bases, with 16 bases left between them. The CDR3 totals 13 residues. Germline assignment: CDR1 DFQATT and CDR2 SNEGSKA (reference sequence).

The rearrangement joins TRBV24-1 to TRBJ2-7, with D uncertain. Germline CDR1 and CDR2: KGHDR and SFDVKD. The CDR3 is 13 residues long. Trimming took 1 base from V and 0 from J, leaving 3 bases between them. The DNA of the CDR3 is TGTGCCACCAGTGATTTAGGCTCCTACGAGCAGTACTTC. Protein: CATSDLGSYEQYF.

The chain recombines TRBV27 with TRBJ1-5, with 10 bases fitting TRBD1. V dropped 6 bases and J dropped 4; count of bases not matched to a gene: 6. This CDR3 spans 15 amino acids. In germline, CDR1 is MNHEY, CDR2 SMNVEV (reference sequence). CDR3 residues: CASRVGTGANQPQHF. The DNA for the CDR3 is TGTGCCAGCAGAGTCGGGACAGGGGCAAATCAGCCCCAGCATTTT.

Judged by abundance, this clonotype is medium-sized. The chain combines TRBV5-6 with TRBJ2-1; TRBD2 is a possible D gene (6 bases). Trimming removed 0 bases at V and 0 bases at J, with 7 bases between. This CDR3 has 15 amino acids. Germline assignment: CDR1 SGHDT and CDR2 YYEEEE. CDR3 residues: CASSLAGVSYNEQFF. The DNA of the CDR3 is TGTGCCAGCAGCTTGGCGGGAGTCTCCTACAATGAGCAGTTCTTC.

This clonotype qualifies as medium-sized. The rearrangement uses TRBV12-3 or TRBV12-4 and TRBJ2-3, with a possible D match to TRBD1 (5 bases). With 4 bases removed from V and 6 bases from J, the gap between germline ends came to 11 bases. This CDR3 is built from 13 residues. The CDR3 sequence is CASSSGKGDTQYF. For the CDR3, the DNA is TGTGCCAGCAGTTCCGGAAAGGGGGATACGCAGTATTTT.

This clonotype was detected many times. The chain recombines TRBV7-9 with TRBJ1-1, with D unresolved. Germline assignment: CDR1 SEHNR and CDR2 FQNEAQ (reference sequence). V lost 5 bases, J lost 8 bases, and 18 bases lay in between. CDR3 length: 14 residues. The CDR3: CASSKIVQTGEAFF. The CDR3, as DNA: TGTGCCAGCAGCAAGATAGTTCAAACCGGGGAAGCTTTCTTT.

This chain connects TRBV20-1 to TRBJ2-5; maybe TRBD2 (5 bases). The CDR3 is 13 amino acids. Germline V gene data show CDR1 as DFQATT and CDR2 as SNEGSKA (reference sequence). Trimming took 2 bases from V and 5 from J, leaving 12 bases between them. The CDR3, as DNA: TGCAGTGCTAGATCGGACTTGGGGGAGACCCAGTACTTC. Encoded protein: CSARSDLGETQYF.

By share, this clonotype ranks as medium-sized. The chain has TRBV28 and TRBJ2-2; D unclear. With 6 bases removed from V and 2 bases from J, the gap between germline ends came to 16 bases. This CDR3 has 16 residues. Germline V gene sequence: CDR1 MDHEN, CDR2 SYDVKM. In DNA form, the CDR3 reads TGTGCCAGCAGAAGAAGGGCCGGGTTTAACACCGGGGAGCTGTTTTTT. Amino acid sequence: CASRRRAGFNTGELFF.

This clonotype has a count of ten or more. This chain uses TRBV25-1 with TRBJ2-1; D may be TRBD2 (6 bases). Trimming took off 11 bases at V and 7 bases at J, with 21 bases between the two ends. The V gene's germline CDR1 is MGHDK and CDR2 SYGVNS. The CDR3 length is 14 residues. As DNA, the CDR3 is TGTGCCCTCAGGCGATGGGGACTTGAGAATGAGCAGTTCTTC. Protein product: CALRRWGLENEQFF.

This clonotype was detected ten times or more. This chain uses TRBV5-4 with TRBJ2-1; 12 positions match TRBD2. V was clipped by 4 bases and J by 2 bases; unmatched bases: 4. Germline lookup yields CDR1 SGHNT and CDR2 YYREEE (reference sequence). The length of the CDR3 is 16 residues. The CDR3 protein is CASSNGLAGTYNEQFF. In DNA form, the CDR3 reads TGTGCCAGCAGCAACGGACTAGCGGGGACCTACAATGAGCAGTTCTTC.

Sample share makes this clonotype medium-sized. The rearrangement links TRBV6-1 to TRBJ2-1; tentatively, D is TRBD1 or TRBD2 (5 bases each). CDR3 length: 16 amino acids. The V end lost 4 bases, the J end lost 6 bases, and 19 bases lay between the germline ends. The germline V gene encodes CDR1 MNHNS and CDR2 SASEGT. CDR3 region: CASSVTGDPLPNEQFF. The CDR3 region has the DNA TGTGCCAGCAGTGTTACCGGGGACCCCCTACCCAATGAGCAGTTCTTC.

At least ten counts were recorded for this clonotype. The chain has TRBV11-3 and TRBJ2-1; the match to TRBD2 covers 9 bases. The length of the CDR3 is 14 residues. J gave up 4 bases and V 5 bases, and 3 bases lay outside the gene matches. CDR1 is SGHNT, CDR2 YENEEA, per germline. CDR3 bases: TGTGCCAGCAGCCCCCTAGCGGGATACAATGAGCAGTTCTTC. Translated, it gives CASSPLAGYNEQFF.

This clonotype is judged medium-sized. The rearrangement links TRBV2 to TRBJ2-7; D uncertain. Trimming pared 8 bases from V and 6 bases from J, leaving 17 bases between. The CDR3 is 13 amino acids. CDR1 is SNHLY and CDR2 is FYNNEI in the germline V gene. The CDR3 loop reads CASGTGLSPEQYF. The DNA of the CDR3 is TGTGCCAGCGGAACGGGTCTCTCCCCCGAGCAGTACTTC.

This clonotype was seen at least ten times. J is TRBJ2-3 and V is TRBV20-1; D is tentatively TRBD1 or TRBD2 (5 bases each). V was shortened by 0 bases and J by 6 bases, with 16 bases between the two germline ends. The CDR3 has 15 residues. Per germline, CDR1 DFQATT and CDR2 SNEGSKA (reference sequence). The CDR3 DNA sequence: TGCAGTGCTAGAGACAGGGAAGCGGAATCGGATACGCAGTATTTT. Protein sequence: CSARDREAESDTQYF.

Many counts were recorded for this clonotype. The rearrangement uses TRBV6-2 or TRBV6-3 and TRBJ1-5; tentatively, D is TRBD1 (6 bases). The length of the CDR3 is 14 residues. The germline V gene encodes CDR1 MNHEY and CDR2 SVGEGT. V was clipped by 10 bases and J by 4 bases, with 17 bases between them. CDR3 in amino acids: CATEPGVENQPQHF. The CDR3 nucleotides read TGTGCCACCGAACCAGGGGTAGAAAATCAGCCCCAGCATTTT.

By share of the sample, this clonotype is medium-sized. V is TRBV12-3 or TRBV12-4 and J is TRBJ2-7; 7 bases are shared with TRBD1. Trimming cost V 3 bases and J 0 bases; bases outside gene matches: 14. The CDR3 spans 18 residues. The CDR3 loop reads CASSLSPFDREISYEQYF. Here the CDR3 DNA reads TGTGCCAGCAGTTTGTCCCCCTTCGACAGGGAGATCTCCTACGAGCAGTACTTC.

This clonotype was observed many times. The chain recombines TRBV29-1 with TRBJ2-3; perhaps D is TRBD1 or TRBD2 (5 bases each). V gave up 6 bases and J gave up 0 bases, with 13 bases separating them. The CDR3 totals 14 residues. The germline CDR1 and CDR2 sequences are SQVTM and ANQGSEA. The CDR3 region is CSVGPTTSTDTQYF. The CDR3 DNA sequence: TGCAGCGTGGGACCGACTACTAGCACAGATACGCAGTATTTT.

This clonotype was observed a handful of times. The chain has TRBV18 and TRBJ2-5; D is unclear. The V end lost 5 bases, the J end lost 3 bases, and 7 bases lay between the germline ends. The CDR3 is 12 amino acids. CDR1 KGHSH and CDR2 LQKENI come from the germline V gene. CDR3 bases: TGTGCCAGCTCAGATGGGGAAGAGACCCAGTACTTC. Its protein is CASSDGEETQYF.

There are many counts of this clonotype. This chain uses TRBV12-3 or TRBV12-4 with TRBJ2-5, with D hard to call. The CDR3 has 12 residues. Trimming removed 1 base from V and 5 bases from J, with 5 bases in between. DNA of the CDR3: TGTGCCAGCAGTTTAGTTTTCGAGACCCAGTACTTC. Its translation is CASSLVFETQYF.

This clonotype was counted many times. The V and J genes are TRBV29-1 and TRBJ1-1; D is uncertain. V was cut by 5 bases and J by 7 bases, with 11 bases left in between. Germline V lookup: CDR1 SQVTM, CDR2 ANQGSEA. The CDR3 spans 11 residues. Here the CDR3 reads CSVRLTIEAFF. CDR3 coding DNA: TGCAGCGTTAGGCTCACGATTGAAGCTTTCTTT.

This clonotype was counted at least ten times. The V and J genes are TRBV20-1 and TRBJ1-5, with a tentative D call TRBD1 (5 bases). This CDR3 has 16 amino acids. V lost 3 bases and J lost 0, with 15 bases in between. Germline CDR1 and CDR2: DFQATT and SNEGSKA (reference sequence). CDR3 DNA sequence: TGCAGTGCTAGTGGGGCAGGCGGTTATAGCAATCAGCCCCAGCATTTT. Translating it yields CSASGAGGYSNQPQHF.

In this sample, this clonotype turned up a few times. This chain connects TRBV7-3 to TRBJ2-2, with D uncertain. The CDR3 spans 13 residues. CDR1 is SGHTA and CDR2 is FQGTGA in the germline V gene. V lost 0 bases to trimming and J lost 6 bases, with 5 bases between them. This chain's CDR3 is CASSLTRPGELFF. The CDR3 DNA reads TGTGCCAGCAGCTTAACGCGGCCCGGGGAGCTGTTTTTT.

J is TRBJ2-2 and V is TRBV20-1; no clear D gene. The CDR3 covers 13 residues. The V gene lost 0 bases and the J gene lost 2 bases, with 4 bases spanning the gap. In germline, CDR1 is DFQATT, CDR2 SNEGSKA (reference sequence). The CDR3 loop reads CSARDLNTGELFF. DNA for the CDR3: TGCAGTGCTAGAGATCTCAACACCGGGGAGCTGTTTTTT.